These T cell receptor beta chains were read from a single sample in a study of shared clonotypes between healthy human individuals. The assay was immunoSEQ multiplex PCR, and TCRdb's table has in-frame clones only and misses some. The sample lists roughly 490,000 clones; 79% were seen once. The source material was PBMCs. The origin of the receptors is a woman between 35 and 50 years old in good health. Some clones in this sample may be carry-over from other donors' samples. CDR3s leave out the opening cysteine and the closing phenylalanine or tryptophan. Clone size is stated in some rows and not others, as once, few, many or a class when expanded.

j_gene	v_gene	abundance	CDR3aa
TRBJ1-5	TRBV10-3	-	AISRGTGENQPQH
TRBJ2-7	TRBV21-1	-	ASKGQVRLYEQY
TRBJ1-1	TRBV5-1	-	ASSFAATSPRNTEAF
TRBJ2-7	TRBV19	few	ASSPRGPSILQEQY
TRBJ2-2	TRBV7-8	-	ASSLDRVNTGELF
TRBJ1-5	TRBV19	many	ASSNPQGADQPQH
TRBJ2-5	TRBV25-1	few	ASSESSLETQY
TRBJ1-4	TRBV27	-	ASSSPRGSTNEKLF
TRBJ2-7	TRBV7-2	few	ASSSDSWGSYEQY
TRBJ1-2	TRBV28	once	ASSWGGEDYGYT
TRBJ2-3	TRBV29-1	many	SVERGTGGSDTQY
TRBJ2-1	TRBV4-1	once	ASSQDRSGSYNEQF
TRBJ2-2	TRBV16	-	ASSQRPIPNTGELF
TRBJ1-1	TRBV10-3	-	AISERRATEAF
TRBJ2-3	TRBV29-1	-	SVVAGGPTDTQY
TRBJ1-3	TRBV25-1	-	ASSDKGTGGNTIY
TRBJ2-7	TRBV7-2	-	ASSSEPNVRNEQY
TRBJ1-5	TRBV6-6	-	ASSYSDTLWDQPQH
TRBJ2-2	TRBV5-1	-	ASSSGTGEGAGELF
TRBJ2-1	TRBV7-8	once	ASSLLKQGEQF
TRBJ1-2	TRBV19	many	ASSIVGQVYGYT
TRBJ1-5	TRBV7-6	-	ASSLVAQGQPQH
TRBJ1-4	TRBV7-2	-	ASSPRPGDLTTNEKLF
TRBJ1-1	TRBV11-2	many	ASSQRITGTEAF
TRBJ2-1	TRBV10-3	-	AIRATSGGVLEQF
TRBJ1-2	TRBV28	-	ASSLQVLVGYT
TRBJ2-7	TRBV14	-	ASSQYDASQY
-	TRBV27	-	ASSSGTGRYEQY
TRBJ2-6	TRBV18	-	ASSPGTSGANVLT
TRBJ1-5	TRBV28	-	ASSEPQRNQPQH
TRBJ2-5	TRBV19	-	ASSMSPASQETQY
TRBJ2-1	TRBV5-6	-	ASSEAPTSYNEQF
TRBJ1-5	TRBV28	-	ASSFRQANQPQH
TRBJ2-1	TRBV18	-	ASSPRGQVLNEQF
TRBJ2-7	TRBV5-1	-	ASRGQGVNIEY